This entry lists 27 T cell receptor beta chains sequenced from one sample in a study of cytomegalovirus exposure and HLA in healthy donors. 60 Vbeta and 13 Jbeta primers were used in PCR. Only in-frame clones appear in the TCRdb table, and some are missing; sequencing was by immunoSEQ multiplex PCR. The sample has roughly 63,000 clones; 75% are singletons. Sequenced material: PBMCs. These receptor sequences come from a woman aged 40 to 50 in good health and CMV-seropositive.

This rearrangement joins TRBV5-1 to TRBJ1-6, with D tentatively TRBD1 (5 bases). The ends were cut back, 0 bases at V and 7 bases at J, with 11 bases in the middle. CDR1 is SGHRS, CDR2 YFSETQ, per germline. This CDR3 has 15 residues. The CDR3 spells CASSLGQLGNSPLHF. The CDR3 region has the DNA TGCGCCAGCAGCTTGGGACAGTTGGGGAATTCACCCCTCCACTTT.

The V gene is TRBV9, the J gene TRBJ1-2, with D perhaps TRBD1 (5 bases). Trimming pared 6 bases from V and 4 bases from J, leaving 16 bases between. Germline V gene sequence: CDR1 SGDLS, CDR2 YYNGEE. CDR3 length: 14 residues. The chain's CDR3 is CASTKGQGGYGYTF. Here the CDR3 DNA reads TGTGCCAGCACCAAGGGGCAGGGAGGCTATGGCTACACCTTC.

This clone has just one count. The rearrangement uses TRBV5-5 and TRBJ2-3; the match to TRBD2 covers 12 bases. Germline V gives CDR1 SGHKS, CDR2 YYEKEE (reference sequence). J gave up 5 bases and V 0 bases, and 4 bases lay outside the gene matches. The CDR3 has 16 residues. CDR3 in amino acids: CASSLGLAGGLDTQYF. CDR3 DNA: TGTGCCAGCAGCTTGGGGCTAGCGGGGGGGTTAGATACGCAGTATTTT.

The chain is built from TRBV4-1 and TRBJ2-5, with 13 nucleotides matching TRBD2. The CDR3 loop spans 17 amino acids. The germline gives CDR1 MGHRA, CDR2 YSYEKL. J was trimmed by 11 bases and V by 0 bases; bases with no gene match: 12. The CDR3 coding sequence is TGCGCCAGCAGCCAAGAGGTGCTGACTAGCGGGGGGCGGGAGCAGTACTTC. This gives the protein CASSQEVLTSGGREQYF.

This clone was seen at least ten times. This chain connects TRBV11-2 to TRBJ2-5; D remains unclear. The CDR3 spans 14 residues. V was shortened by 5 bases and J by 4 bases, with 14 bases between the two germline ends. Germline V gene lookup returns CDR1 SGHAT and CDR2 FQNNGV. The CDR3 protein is CASSPPSSGETQYF. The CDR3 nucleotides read TGTGCCAGCAGCCCTCCGAGTTCGGGAGAGACCCAGTACTTC.

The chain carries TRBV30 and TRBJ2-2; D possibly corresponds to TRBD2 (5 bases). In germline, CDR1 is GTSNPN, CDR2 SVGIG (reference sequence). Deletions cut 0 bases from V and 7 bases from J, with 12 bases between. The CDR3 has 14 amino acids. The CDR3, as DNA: TGTGCCTGGAGTGTTGGCGGGTTCGGCGGGGAGCTGTTTTTT. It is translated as CAWSVGGFGGELFF.

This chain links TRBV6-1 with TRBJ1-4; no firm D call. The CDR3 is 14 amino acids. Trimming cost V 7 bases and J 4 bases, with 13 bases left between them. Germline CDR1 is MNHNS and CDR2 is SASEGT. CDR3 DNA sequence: TGTGCCAGCATCCAGACACTTGGTAATGAAAAACTGTTTTTT. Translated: CASIQTLGNEKLFF.

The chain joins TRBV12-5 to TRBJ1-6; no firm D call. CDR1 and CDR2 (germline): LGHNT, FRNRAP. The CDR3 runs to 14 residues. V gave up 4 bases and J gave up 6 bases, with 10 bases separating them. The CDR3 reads CASGSEFRNSPLHF. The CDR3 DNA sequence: TGTGCTAGTGGTTCCGAGTTTCGTAATTCACCCCTCCACTTT.

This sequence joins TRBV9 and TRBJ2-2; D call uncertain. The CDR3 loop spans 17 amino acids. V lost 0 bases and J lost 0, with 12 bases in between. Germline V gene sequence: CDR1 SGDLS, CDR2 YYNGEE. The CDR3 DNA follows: TGTGCCAGCAGCGTAGCTGGAGTAAACGCGAACACCGGGGAGCTGTTTTTT. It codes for CASSVAGVNANTGELFF.

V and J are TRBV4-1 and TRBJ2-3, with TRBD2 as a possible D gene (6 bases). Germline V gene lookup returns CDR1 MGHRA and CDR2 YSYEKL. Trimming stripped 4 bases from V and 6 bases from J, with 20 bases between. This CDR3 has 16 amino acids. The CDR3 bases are TGCGCCAGCAGCCTTTTCCCCTTGGGGACTTCGGATACGCAGTATTTT. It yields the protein CASSLFPLGTSDTQYF.

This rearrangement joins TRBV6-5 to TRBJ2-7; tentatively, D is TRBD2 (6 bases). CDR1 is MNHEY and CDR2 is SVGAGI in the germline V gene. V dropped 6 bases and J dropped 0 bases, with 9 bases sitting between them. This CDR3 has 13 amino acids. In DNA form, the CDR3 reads TGTGCCAGCAGCGCGGGGTTCTCCTACGAGCAGTACTTC. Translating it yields CASSAGFSYEQYF.

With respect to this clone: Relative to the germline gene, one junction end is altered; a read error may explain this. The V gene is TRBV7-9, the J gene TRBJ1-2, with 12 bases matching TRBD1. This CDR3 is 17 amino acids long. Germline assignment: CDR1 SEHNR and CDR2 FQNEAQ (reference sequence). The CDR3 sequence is CSSAPPGQGASFDGYTF. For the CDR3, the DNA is TGTTCCAGCGCACCCCCGGGACAGGGGGCCTCTTTCGATGGCTACACCTTC.

This CDR3 is CASSLRAEGYGYTF. CDR3 coding DNA: TGTGCCAGCAGCTTGCGGGCAGAAGGCTATGGCTACACCTTC. The chain has TRBV7-2 and TRBJ1-2; unclear D gene. Germline assignment: CDR1 SGHTA and CDR2 FQGNSA. V lost 3 bases and J 4 bases, leaving 12 bases between the germline ends. The CDR3 covers 14 residues.

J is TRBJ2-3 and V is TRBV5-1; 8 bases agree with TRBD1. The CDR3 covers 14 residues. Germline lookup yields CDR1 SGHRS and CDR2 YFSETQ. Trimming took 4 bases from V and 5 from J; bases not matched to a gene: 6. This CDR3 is CASSEGQGGDTQYF. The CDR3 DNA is TGCGCCAGCAGCGAAGGACAGGGTGGAGATACGCAGTATTTT.

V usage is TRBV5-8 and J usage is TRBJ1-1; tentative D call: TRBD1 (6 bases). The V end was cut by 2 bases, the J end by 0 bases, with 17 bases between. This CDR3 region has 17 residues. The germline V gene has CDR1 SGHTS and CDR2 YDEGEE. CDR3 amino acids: CASSLPTGFLVNTEAFF. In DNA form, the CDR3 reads TGTGCCAGCAGCTTACCGACAGGCTTTCTGGTGAACACTGAAGCTTTCTTT.

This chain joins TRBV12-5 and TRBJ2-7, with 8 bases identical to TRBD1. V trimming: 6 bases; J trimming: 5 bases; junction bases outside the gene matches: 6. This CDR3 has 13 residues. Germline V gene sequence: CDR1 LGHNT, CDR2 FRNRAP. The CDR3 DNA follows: TGTGCTAGTGGATCGGACAGGGTCCACGAGCAGTACTTC. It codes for CASGSDRVHEQYF.

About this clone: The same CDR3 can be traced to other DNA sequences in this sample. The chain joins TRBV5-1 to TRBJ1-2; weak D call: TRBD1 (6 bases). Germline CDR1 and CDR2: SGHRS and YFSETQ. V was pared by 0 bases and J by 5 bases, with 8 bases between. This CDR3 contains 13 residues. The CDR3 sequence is CASSLGGQYGYTF. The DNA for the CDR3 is TGCGCCAGCAGCTTGGGAGGACAGTATGGCTACACCTTC. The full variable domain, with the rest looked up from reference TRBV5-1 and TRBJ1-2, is KAGVTQTPRYLIKTRGQQVTLSCSPISGHRSVSWYQQTPGQGLQFLFEYFSETQRNKGNFPGRFSGRQFSNSRSEMNVSTLELGDSALYLCASSLGGQYGYTFGSGTRLTVV.

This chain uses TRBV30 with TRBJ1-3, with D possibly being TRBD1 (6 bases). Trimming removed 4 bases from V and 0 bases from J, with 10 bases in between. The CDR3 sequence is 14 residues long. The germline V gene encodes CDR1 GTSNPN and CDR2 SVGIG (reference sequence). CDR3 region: CAWTDRSSGNTIYF. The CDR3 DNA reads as TGTGCCTGGACCGACAGGAGCTCTGGAAACACCATATATTTT.

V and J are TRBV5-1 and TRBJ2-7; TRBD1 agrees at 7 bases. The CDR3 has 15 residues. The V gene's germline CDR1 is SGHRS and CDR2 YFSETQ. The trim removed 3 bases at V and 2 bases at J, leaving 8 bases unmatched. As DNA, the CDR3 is TGCGCCAGCAGCTCGACAGGGCGGGCAACCTACGAGCAGTACTTC. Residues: CASSSTGRATYEQYF.

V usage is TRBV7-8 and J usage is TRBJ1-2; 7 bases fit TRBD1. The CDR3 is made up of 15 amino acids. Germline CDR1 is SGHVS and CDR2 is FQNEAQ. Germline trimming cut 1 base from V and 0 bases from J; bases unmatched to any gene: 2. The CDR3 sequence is CASSLETGSNYGYTF. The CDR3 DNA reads TGTGCCAGCAGCTTAGAGACAGGGTCTAACTATGGCTACACCTTC.

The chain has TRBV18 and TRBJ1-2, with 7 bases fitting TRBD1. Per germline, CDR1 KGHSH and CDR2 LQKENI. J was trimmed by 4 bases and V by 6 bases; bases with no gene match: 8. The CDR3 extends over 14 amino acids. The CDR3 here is CASSHDRVIYGYTF. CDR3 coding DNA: TGTGCCAGCTCGCACGACAGGGTCATCTATGGCTACACCTTC.

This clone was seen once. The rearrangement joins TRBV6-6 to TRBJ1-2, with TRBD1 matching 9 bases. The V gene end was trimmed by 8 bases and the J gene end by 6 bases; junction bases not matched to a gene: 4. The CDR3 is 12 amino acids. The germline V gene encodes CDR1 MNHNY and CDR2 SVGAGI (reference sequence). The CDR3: CASHWTGDGYTF. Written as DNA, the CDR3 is TGTGCCAGCCACTGGACAGGGGATGGCTACACCTTC.

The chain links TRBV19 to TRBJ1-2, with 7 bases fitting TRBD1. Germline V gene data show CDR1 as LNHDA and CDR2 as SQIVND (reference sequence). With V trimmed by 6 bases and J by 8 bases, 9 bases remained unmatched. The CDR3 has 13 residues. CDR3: CASSSDRVEGYTF. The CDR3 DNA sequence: TGTGCCAGTAGCTCCGACAGGGTTGAGGGCTACACCTTC.

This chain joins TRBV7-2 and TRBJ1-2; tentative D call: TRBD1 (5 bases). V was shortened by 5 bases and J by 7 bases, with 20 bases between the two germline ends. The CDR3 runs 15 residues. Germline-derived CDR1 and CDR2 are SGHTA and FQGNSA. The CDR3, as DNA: TGTGCCAGCAGCGATCAGCCCGCCAGTAGGGGTGGCTACACCTTC. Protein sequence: CASSDQPASRGGYTF.

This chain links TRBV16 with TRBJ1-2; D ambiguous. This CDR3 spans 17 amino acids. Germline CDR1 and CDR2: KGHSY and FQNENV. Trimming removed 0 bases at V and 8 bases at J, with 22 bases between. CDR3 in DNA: TGTGCCAGCAGCCAATCTTTCGGTCCCCACCTTGGGAGGGGCTACACCTTC. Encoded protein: CASSQSFGPHLGRGYTF. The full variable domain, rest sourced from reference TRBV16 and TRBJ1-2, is GEEVAQTPKHLVRGEGQKAKLYCAPIKGHSYVFWYQQVLKNEFKFLISFQNENVFDETGMPKERFSAKCLPNSPCSLEIQATKLEDSAVYFCASSQSFGPHLGRGYTFGSGTRLTVV.

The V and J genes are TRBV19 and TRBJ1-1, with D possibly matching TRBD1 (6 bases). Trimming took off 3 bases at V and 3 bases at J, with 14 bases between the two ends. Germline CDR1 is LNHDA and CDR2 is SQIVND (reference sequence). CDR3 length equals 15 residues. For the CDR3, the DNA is TGTGCCAGTAGTATTTTGGACAGTCTGTACACTGAAGCTTTCTTT. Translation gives CASSILDSLYTEAFF.

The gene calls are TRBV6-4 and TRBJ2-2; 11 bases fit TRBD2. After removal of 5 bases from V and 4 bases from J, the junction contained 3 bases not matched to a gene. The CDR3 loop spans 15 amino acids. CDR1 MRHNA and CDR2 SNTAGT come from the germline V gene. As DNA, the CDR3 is TGTGCCAGCAGTCCCGGACTAGCGGGCACCGGGGAGCTGTTTTTT. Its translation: CASSPGLAGTGELFF.